A selection of T cell receptor beta chains follows, all from one sample in a study of blood T cell repertoires in COVID-19. Only in-frame clones appear in the TCRdb table, and some are missing; sequencing was by immunoSEQ multiplex PCR. Altogether 90,000 to 120,000 clones are present, around 82% being singletons, with the ten largest covering over 4%. Sequenced material: peripheral blood. The receptor source for this set is a human donor in a cohort sampled during active COVID-19. CDR3s include the opening cysteine and the closing phenylalanine or tryptophan. Each record gives: D gene, V gene, clone size, J gene, CDR3 DNA, CDR3 protein. D genes are given only for firm matches. Where a row states a size, it is once, few, many or the class of an expanded clone; other rows omit it.

TRBD1	TRBV3-1/TRBV3-2	-	TRBJ1-4	TGTGCCAGCAGCCAAACGGGGCAGGGGGGAGAAAAACTGTTTTTT	CASSQTGQGGEKLFF
-	TRBV6-6	-	TRBJ1-1	TGTGCCAGCAGACTCGACGGGGGGGAAGCTTTCTTT	CASRLDGGEAFF
-	TRBV7-3	-	TRBJ1-1	TGTGCCAGCAGCTCCAACTTACCAGGGACTGAAGCTTTCTTT	CASSSNLPGTEAFF
TRBD2	TRBV19	once	TRBJ2-1	TGTGCCAGTAGCCCCCGATGGGAGGGAAAAAATGAGCAGTTCTTC	CASSPRWEGKNEQFF
-	TRBV5-5	-	TRBJ2-1	TGTGCCAGCAGCCGACTAACCGGGAATGAGCAGTTCTTC	CASSRLTGNEQFF
-	TRBV19	-	TRBJ1-1	TGTGCCAGTAGTAAAAAACCTAAAGACATGAACACTGAAGCTTTCTTT	CASSKKPKDMNTEAFF
TRBD1	TRBV2	few	TRBJ1-1	TGTGCCAGCAGGGACTACGGACAGGGTTCCACTGAAGCTTTCTTT	CASRDYGQGSTEAFF
-	TRBV5-4	few	TRBJ2-1	TGTGCCAGCAGCTTGGCGGGGTCCTACAATGAGCAGTTCTTC	CASSLAGSYNEQFF
-	TRBV4-2	-	TRBJ2-7	TGTGCCAGCAGCCGACAGGGCGGGGCCTACGAGCAGTACTTC	CASSRQGGAYEQYF
TRBD1	TRBV7-6	-	TRBJ1-2	TGTGCCAGCAGCTTCGGACAGGGGGCGTATGGCTACACCTTC	CASSFGQGAYGYTF
TRBD2	TRBV30	-	TRBJ2-1	TGTGCCTGGAACGGAGGCCTGACTAGCGCCCCCTACAATGAGCAGTTCTTC	CAWNGGLTSAPYNEQFF
-	TRBV18	-	TRBJ2-5	TGTGCCAGCTCGCCGGGAGAGACCCAGTACTTC	CASSPGETQYF
-	TRBV5-5	-	TRBJ2-1	TGTGCCAGCAGCTTGGCGGGAGCACAATCCTACAATGAGCAGTTCTTC	CASSLAGAQSYNEQFF
TRBD1	TRBV29-1	-	TRBJ1-2	TGCAGCGTTGGACAGGGCCCTAACTATGGCTACACCTTC	CSVGQGPNYGYTF
TRBD2	TRBV7-8	-	TRBJ2-5	TGTGCCAGCAGCTTAGGTGGACTAGCTTTTGAGACCCAGTACTTC	CASSLGGLAFETQYF